This TCR beta chain was documented in a study of control samples from healthy donors and cancer patients (TCRdb year 2020). CDR1 and CDR2, per the germline V gene, are KGHSH and LQKENI. V lost 2 bases and J lost 6 bases, and the count of bases not matched to a germline gene is 6. The CDR3 runs 16 amino acids, cysteine and phenylalanine included. Just CDR3 DNA is preserved here, 48 bases in frame from base 1. Of note for this clone: Its antigen remains undetermined. Nothing much larger sits one base from this clone, and base qualities are not available.

Library preparation used the immunoSEQ multiplex PCR assay. TCRdb took over this immuneACCESS table, retaining in-frame rearrangements with V and J assigned. Such tables are incomplete; in checked studies, under half of the missing clones stem from an unresolved V gene, and the remainder is unexplained. The sample has around 130,000 clones on record, around 89% of them singletons. Jointly, the top ten make up approximately 37% of the sample. Rearrangement joined TRBV18 to TRBJ2-2; 10 bases in between match TRBD1. This receptor was obtained from a man in his fifties in good health. Input material: blood. The CDR3 has the sequence CASSPFGTGVSGELFF. The sequenced DNA: TGTGCCAGCTCACCATTCGGGACAGGGGTTTCCGGGGAGCTGTTTTTT. The full variable domain, completed from the reference TRBV18 and TRBJ2-2 proteins outside the CDR3, reads NAGVMQNPRHLVRRRGQEARLRCSPMKGHSHVYWYRQLPEEGLKFMVYLQKENIIDESGMPKERFSAEFPKEGPSILRIQQVVRGDSAAYFCASSPFGTGVSGELFFGEGSRLTVL.